The entry below describes one T cell receptor beta chain. Its antigen is still unknown. The CDR3 covers 11 residues. Trimming cost V 5 bases and J 5 bases, with 5 bases left between them. Germline V CDR1 and CDR2: SEHNR, FQNEAQ (reference sequence). The entry originates in a study of OX40 agonist ivuxolimab in advanced cancers. On the study more broadly: The diagnoses of dose-escalation patients were hepatocellular carcinoma, melanoma, renal cell or head and neck cancer.

Findings and limits, study-wide: In the expanded peripheral T cells, antigen specificity was never determined.

Sequencing used immunoSEQ multiplex PCR; TCRdb keeps in-frame clones, though not all of them. Of 60,000 to 70,000 clones in the sample, 75% to 85% were seen once. The TCR was taken from an adult with an advanced solid tumor such as melanoma, head and neck, liver or kidney cancer. Sequencing used CD4+ or CD8+ T cells sorted from blood, obtained in a trial of the OX40 agonist ivuxolimab. The V call is TRBV7-9, the J call TRBJ2-3; D gene ambiguous. The chain's CDR3 is CASSPQDTQYF. The CDR3 DNA is TGTGCCAGCAGCCCGCAAGATACGCAGTATTTT.